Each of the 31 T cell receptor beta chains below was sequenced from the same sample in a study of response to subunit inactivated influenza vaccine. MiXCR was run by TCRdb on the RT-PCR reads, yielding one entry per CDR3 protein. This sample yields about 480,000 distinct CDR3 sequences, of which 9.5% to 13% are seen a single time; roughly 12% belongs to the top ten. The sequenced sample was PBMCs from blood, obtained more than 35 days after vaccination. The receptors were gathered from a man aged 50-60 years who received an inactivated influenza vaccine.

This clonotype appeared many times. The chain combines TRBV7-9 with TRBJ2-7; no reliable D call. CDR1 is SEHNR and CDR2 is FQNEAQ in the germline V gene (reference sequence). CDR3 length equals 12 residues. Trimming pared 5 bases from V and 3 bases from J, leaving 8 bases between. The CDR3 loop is CASSQTGYEQYF. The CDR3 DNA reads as TGTGCCAGCAGCCAGACTGGCTACGAGCAGTACTTC.

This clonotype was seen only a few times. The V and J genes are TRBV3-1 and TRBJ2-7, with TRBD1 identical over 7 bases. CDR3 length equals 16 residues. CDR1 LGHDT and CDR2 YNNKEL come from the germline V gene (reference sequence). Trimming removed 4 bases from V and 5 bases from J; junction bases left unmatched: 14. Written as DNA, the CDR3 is TGTGCCAGCAGCCCACGTCAACGACAGGGCTACGACGAGCAGTACTTC. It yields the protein CASSPRQRQGYDEQYF.

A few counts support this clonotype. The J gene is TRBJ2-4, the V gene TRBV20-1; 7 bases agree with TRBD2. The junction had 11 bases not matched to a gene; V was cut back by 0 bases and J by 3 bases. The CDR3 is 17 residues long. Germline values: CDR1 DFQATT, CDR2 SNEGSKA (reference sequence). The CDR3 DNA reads TGCAGTGCTAGAGATCTAGGGCGGGAGTACATCAAAAACATTCAGTACTTC. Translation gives CSARDLGREYIKNIQYF.

The CDR3 loop is CSASGGGGGSDTQYF. The DNA for the CDR3 is TGCAGTGCTAGCGGAGGGGGCGGGGGGTCGGATACGCAGTATTTT. The chain is built from TRBV20-1 and TRBJ2-3, with D possibly TRBD2 on 8 matching bases. Germline CDR1 is DFQATT and CDR2 is SNEGSKA (reference sequence). The CDR3 has 15 residues. V gave up 3 bases and J gave up 6 bases, with 19 bases separating them.

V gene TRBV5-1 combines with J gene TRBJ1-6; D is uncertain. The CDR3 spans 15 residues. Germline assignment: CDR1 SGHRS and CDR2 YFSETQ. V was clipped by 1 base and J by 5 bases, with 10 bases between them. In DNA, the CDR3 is TGCGCCAGCAGCTTGAGGCCCAGCAATAATTCACCCCTCCACTTT. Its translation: CASSLRPSNNSPLHF.

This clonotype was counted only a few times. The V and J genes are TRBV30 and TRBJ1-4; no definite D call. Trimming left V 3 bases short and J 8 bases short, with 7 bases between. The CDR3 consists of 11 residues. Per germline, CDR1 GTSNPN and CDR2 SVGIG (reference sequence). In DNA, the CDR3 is TGTGCCTGGAGCATACGAGAAAAACTGTTTTTT. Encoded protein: CAWSIREKLFF.

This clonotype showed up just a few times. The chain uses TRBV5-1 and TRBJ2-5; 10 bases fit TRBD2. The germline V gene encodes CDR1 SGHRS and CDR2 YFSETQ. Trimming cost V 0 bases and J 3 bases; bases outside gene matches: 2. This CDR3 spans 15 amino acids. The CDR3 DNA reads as TGCGCCAGCAGCTTGGCTAGCGGGAGTGAAGAGACCCAGTACTTC. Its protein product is CASSLASGSEETQYF.

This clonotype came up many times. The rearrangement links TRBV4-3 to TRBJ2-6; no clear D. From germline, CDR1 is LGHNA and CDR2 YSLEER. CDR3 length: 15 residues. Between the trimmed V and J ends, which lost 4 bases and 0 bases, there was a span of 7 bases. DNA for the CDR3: TGCGCCAGCAGCCGGTGGGGCTCTGGGGCCAACGTCCTGACTTTC. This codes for CASSRWGSGANVLTF.

CDR3 in DNA: TGTGCCAGCAGTTCTCTAGGGGGGCCATACAATGAGCAGTTCTTC. This codes for CASSSLGGPYNEQFF. The V and J genes are TRBV12-3 or TRBV12-4 and TRBJ2-1; either TRBD1 or TRBD2 may fit D (6 bases each). This CDR3 is built from 15 residues. The V end lost 4 bases, the J end lost 4 bases, and 14 bases lay between the germline ends.

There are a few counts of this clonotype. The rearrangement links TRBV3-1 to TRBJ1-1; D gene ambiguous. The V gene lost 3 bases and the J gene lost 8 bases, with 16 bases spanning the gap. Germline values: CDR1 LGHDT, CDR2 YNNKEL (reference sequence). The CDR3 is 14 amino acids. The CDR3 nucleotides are TGTGCCAGCAGCCAGGGCCGGGTCTTTGGGGAAGCTTTCTTT. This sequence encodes CASSQGRVFGEAFF.

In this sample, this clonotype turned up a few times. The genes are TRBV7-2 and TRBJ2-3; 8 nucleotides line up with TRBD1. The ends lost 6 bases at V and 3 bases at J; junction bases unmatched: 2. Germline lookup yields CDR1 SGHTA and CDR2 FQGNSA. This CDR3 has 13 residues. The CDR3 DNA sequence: TGTGCCAGCAGTGGACAGGGAACAGATACGCAGTATTTT. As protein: CASSGQGTDTQYF.

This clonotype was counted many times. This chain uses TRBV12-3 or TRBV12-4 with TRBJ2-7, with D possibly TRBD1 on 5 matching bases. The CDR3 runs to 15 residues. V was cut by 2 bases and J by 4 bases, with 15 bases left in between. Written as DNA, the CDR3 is TGTGCCAGCAGTTTAAGTTCAGGGCGATTGTACGAGCAGTACTTC. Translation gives CASSLSSGRLYEQYF.

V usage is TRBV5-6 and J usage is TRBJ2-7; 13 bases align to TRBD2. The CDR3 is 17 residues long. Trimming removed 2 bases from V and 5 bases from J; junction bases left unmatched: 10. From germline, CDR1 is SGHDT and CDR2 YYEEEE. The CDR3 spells CASSFGLAGEKMDEQYF. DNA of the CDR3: TGTGCCAGCAGCTTCGGACTAGCGGGAGAGAAGATGGACGAGCAGTACTTC.

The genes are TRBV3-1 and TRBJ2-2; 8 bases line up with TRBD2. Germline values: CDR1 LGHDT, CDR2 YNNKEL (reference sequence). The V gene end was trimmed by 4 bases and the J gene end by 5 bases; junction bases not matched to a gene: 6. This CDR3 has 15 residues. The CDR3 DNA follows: TGTGCCAGCAGCCCGTTCCAGCGGGAGACCGGGGAGCTGTTTTTT. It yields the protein CASSPFQRETGELFF.

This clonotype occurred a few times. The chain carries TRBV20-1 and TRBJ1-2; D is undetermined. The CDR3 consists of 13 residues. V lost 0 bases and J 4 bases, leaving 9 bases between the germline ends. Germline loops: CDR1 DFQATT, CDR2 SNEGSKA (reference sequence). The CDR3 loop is CSAREAQIYGYTF. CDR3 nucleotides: TGCAGTGCTAGAGAAGCCCAGATCTATGGCTACACCTTC.

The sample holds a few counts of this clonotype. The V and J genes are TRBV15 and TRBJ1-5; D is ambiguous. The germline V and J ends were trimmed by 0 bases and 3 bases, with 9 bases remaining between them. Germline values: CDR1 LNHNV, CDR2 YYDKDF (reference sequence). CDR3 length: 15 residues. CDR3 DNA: TGTGCCACCAGCAGAGAAGTGGGCGTCAATCAGCCCCAGCATTTT. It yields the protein CATSREVGVNQPQHF.

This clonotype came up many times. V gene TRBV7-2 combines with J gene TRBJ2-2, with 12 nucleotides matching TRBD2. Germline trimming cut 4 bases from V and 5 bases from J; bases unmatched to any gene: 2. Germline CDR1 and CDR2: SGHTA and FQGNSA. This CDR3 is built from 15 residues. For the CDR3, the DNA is TGTGCCAGCAGCTCACTAGCGGGAGGTACCGGGGAGCTGTTTTTT. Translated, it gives CASSSLAGGTGELFF. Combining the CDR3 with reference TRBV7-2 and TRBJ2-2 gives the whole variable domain GAGVSQSPSNKVTEKGKDVELRCDPISGHTALYWYRQSLGQGLEFLIYFQGNSAPDKSGLPSDRFSAERTGGSVSTLTIQRTQQEDSAVYLCASSSLAGGTGELFFGEGSRLTVL.

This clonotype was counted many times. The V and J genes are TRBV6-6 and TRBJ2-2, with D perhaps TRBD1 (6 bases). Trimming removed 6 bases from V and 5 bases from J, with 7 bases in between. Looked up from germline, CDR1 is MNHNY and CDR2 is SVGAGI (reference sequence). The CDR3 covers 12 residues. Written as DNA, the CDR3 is TGTGCCAGCAGAACAGGGACCGGGGAGCTGTTTTTT. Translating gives CASRTGTGELFF.

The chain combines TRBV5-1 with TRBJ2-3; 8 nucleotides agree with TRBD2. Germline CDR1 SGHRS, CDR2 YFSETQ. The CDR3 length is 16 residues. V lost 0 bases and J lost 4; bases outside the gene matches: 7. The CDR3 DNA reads TGCGCCAGCAGCTTGGAAGCGGGGGCCGGCCCAGATACGCAGTATTTT. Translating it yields CASSLEAGAGPDTQYF. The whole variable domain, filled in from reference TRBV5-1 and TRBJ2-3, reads KAGVTQTPRYLIKTRGQQVTLSCSPISGHRSVSWYQQTPGQGLQFLFEYFSETQRNKGNFPGRFSGRQFSNSRSEMNVSTLELGDSALYLCASSLEAGAGPDTQYFGPGTRLTVL.

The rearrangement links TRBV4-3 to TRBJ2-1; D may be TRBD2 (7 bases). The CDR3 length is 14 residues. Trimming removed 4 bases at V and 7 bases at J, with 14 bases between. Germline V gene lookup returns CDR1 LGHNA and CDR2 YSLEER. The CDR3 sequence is CASSRTGGANEQFF. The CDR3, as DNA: TGCGCCAGCAGCCGGACTGGGGGGGCTAATGAGCAGTTCTTC.

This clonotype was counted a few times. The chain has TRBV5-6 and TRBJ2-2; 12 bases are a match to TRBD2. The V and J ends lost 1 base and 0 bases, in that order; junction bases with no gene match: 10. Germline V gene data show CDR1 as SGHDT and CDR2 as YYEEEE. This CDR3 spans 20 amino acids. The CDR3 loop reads CASSLLRLAGDWSNTGELFF. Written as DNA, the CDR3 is TGTGCCAGCAGCTTGCTCAGACTAGCGGGAGACTGGTCGAACACCGGGGAGCTGTTTTTT.

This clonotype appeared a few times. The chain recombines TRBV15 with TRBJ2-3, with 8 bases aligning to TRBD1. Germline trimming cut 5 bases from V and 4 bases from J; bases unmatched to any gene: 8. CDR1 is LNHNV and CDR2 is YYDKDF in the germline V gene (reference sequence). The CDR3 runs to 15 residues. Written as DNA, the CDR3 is TGTGCCACCAGCCACCTGGACAGGGTCGCAGATACGCAGTATTTT. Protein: CATSHLDRVADTQYF.

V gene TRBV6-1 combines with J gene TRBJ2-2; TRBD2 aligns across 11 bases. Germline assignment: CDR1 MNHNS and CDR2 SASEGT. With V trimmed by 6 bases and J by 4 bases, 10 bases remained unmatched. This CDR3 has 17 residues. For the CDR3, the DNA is TGTGCCAGCAGGGGTACAACTAGCGGGGGAACCACCGGGGAGCTGTTTTTT. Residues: CASRGTTSGGTTGELFF.

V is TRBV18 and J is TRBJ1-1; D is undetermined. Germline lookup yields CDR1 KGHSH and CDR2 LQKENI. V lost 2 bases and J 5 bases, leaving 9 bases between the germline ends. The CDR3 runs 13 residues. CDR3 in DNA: TGTGCCAGCTCACCAAGGGTAGATACTGAAGCTTTCTTT. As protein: CASSPRVDTEAFF.

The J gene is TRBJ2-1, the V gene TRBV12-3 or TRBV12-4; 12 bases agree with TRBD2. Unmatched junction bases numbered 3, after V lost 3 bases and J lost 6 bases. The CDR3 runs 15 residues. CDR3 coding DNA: TGTGCCAGCAGTTTTCCTAGCGGGAGGGCCAATGAGCAGTTCTTC. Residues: CASSFPSGRANEQFF.

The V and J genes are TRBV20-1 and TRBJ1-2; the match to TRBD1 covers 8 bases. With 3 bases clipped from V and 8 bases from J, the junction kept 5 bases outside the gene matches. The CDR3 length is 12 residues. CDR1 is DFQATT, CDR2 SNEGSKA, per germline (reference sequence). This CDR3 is CSASQGARGYTF. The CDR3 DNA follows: TGCAGTGCTAGCCAGGGGGCAAGAGGCTACACCTTC.

The CDR3 spells CSAPRGSQNTEAFF. CDR3 nucleotide sequence: TGCAGTGCTCCCAGAGGGTCGCAGAACACTGAAGCTTTCTTT. This chain links TRBV20-1 with TRBJ1-1; D is ambiguous. The CDR3 covers 14 residues. The germline V gene has CDR1 DFQATT and CDR2 SNEGSKA (reference sequence). V was shortened by 5 bases and J by 1 base, with 14 bases between the two germline ends.

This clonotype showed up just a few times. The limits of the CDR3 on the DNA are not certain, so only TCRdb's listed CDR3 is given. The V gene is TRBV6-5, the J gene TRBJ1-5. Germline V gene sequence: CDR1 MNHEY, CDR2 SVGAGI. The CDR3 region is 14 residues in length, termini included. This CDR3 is CASSYFSSGQPQHF.

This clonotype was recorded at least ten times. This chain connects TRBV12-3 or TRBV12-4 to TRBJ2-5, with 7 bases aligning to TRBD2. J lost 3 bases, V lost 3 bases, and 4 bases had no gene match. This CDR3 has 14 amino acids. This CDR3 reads CASSLDGGKETQYF. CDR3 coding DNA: TGTGCCAGCAGTTTGGACGGGGGGAAAGAGACCCAGTACTTC.

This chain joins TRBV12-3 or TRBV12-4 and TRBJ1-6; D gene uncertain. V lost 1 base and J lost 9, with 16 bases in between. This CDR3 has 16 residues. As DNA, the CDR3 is TGTGCCAGCAGTTTAGATGGGTGGGAAGGGAGTTCACCCCTCCACTTT. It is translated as CASSLDGWEGSSPLHF.

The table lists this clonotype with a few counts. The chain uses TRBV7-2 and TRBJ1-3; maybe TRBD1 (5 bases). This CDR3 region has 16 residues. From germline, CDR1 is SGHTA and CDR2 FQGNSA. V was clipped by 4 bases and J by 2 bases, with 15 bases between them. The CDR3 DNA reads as TGTGCCAGCAGCTCTCTGCGGGGGTTGACTGGAAACACCATATATTTT. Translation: CASSSLRGLTGNTIYF.